A selection of T cell receptor beta chains follows, all from one sample in a study of blood T cell repertoires in COVID-19. Profiling relied on immunoSEQ multiplex PCR, and the TCRdb table lists in-frame clones only, not all of them. The sample shows roughly 140,000 clones, nearly 85% of them seen only once. Material for sequencing was PBMCs or T cells enriched from blood (not recorded which). Source of these receptors: a man in his forties or fifties in a cohort exposed to, infected with or recovered from COVID-19 (not recorded which). Both conserved end residues are part of each CDR3. Each record gives: D gene, J gene, V gene, clone size, CDR3 DNA, CDR3 protein. D genes are given only for firm matches. Clone size is shown for a subset of rows, as once, few, many or a class of expanded clone.

d_gene: TRBD1
j_gene: TRBJ1-6
v_gene: TRBV7-2
abundance: -
CDR3nt: TGTGCCAGCAGCTCCGGGACAGGGGGCGCACGGTCACCCCTCCACTTT
CDR3aa: CASSSGTGGARSPLHF

d_gene: TRBD2
j_gene: TRBJ2-3
v_gene: TRBV6-6
abundance: -
CDR3nt: TGTGCCAGCAGTCGCCAACATCAACCGGGACTAGCGGGAGTCGGGGGTGGGACAGATACGCAGTATTTT
CDR3aa: CASSRQHQPGLAGVGGGTDTQYF

d_gene: -
j_gene: TRBJ1-2
v_gene: TRBV5-5
abundance: -
CDR3nt: TGTGCCAGCAGTGAGACACTTTCTGGCGGCTACACCTTC
CDR3aa: CASSETLSGGYTF

d_gene: TRBD1
j_gene: TRBJ2-3
v_gene: TRBV28
abundance: -
CDR3nt: TGTGCCAGCATCCTACAGGGGGGTGTAACAGATACGCAGTATTTT
CDR3aa: CASILQGGVTDTQYF

d_gene: -
j_gene: TRBJ2-5
v_gene: TRBV2
abundance: -
CDR3nt: TGTGCCAGCAGTGCTCTGCGGGGTACCGGAGAGACCCAGTACTTC
CDR3aa: CASSALRGTGETQYF

d_gene: TRBD1
j_gene: TRBJ1-6
v_gene: TRBV6-7
abundance: -
CDR3nt: TGTGCCAGCAGTTACCTCGGACAGGGTCGTGAATCACCCCTCCACTTT
CDR3aa: CASSYLGQGRESPLHF

d_gene: -
j_gene: TRBJ1-2
v_gene: TRBV5-1
abundance: -
CDR3nt: TGCGCCAGCAGCTGGGGAGGGGTGAGCAATGGCTACACCTTC
CDR3aa: CASSWGGVSNGYTF

d_gene: TRBD1
j_gene: TRBJ2-7
v_gene: TRBV5-1
abundance: -
CDR3nt: TGCGCCAGCAGCTTGCGGACAGGGGGAAACGAGCAGTACTTC
CDR3aa: CASSLRTGGNEQYF

d_gene: -
j_gene: TRBJ1-4
v_gene: TRBV30
abundance: -
CDR3nt: TGTGCCTGGAGGCCGGGACACGCTAATGAAAAACTGTTTTTT
CDR3aa: CAWRPGHANEKLFF

d_gene: -
j_gene: TRBJ2-7
v_gene: TRBV12-3/TRBV12-4
abundance: -
CDR3nt: TGTGCCAGCAGTTTTTCAAGGGGCGAGCAGTACTTC
CDR3aa: CASSFSRGEQYF

d_gene: -
j_gene: TRBJ2-1
v_gene: TRBV3-1/TRBV3-2
abundance: -
CDR3nt: TGTGCCAGCAGCCAAGACAGAGCGGGTTCCTACAATGAGCAGTTCTTC
CDR3aa: CASSQDRAGSYNEQFF

d_gene: -
j_gene: TRBJ2-7
v_gene: TRBV29-1
abundance: -
CDR3nt: TGCAGCGCTAGGGGGGGGCGAGGTCCAGCCTACGAGCAGTACTTC
CDR3aa: CSARGGRGPAYEQYF

d_gene: -
j_gene: TRBJ1-3
v_gene: TRBV7-2
abundance: -
CDR3nt: TGTGCCAGCAGCTTTTCGGGACACCCATTAGAAGCTGGAAACACCATATATTTT
CDR3aa: CASSFSGHPLEAGNTIYF

d_gene: -
j_gene: TRBJ2-6
v_gene: TRBV29-1
abundance: -
CDR3nt: TGCAGCGTCGGGGTCGGCCAGGCTGGGGCCAACGTCCTGACTTTC
CDR3aa: CSVGVGQAGANVLTF

d_gene: -
j_gene: TRBJ2-7
v_gene: TRBV3-1/TRBV3-2
abundance: -
CDR3nt: TGTGCCAGCAGCCAGAACTGGGCGCAGTACTTC
CDR3aa: CASSQNWAQYF

d_gene: -
j_gene: TRBJ1-1
v_gene: TRBV11-2
abundance: -
CDR3nt: TGTGCCAGCAGCTTAGGGGGGGGCGGTGAAGCTTTCTTT
CDR3aa: CASSLGGGGEAFF

d_gene: TRBD2
j_gene: TRBJ2-5
v_gene: TRBV7-8
abundance: -
CDR3nt: TGTGCCAGCAGCTCGGGACTAGTCGGGGAGACCCAGTACTTC
CDR3aa: CASSSGLVGETQYF

d_gene: -
j_gene: TRBJ2-5
v_gene: TRBV4-1
abundance: -
CDR3nt: TGCGCCAGCAGCCAAGAACCAGGGCTAGCGCAAGAGACCCAGTACTTC
CDR3aa: CASSQEPGLAQETQYF

d_gene: TRBD2
j_gene: TRBJ2-3
v_gene: TRBV7-3
abundance: -
CDR3nt: TGTGCCAGCAGCTTAAAGGCAGCGGGAGGACCCACAGATACGCAGTATTTT
CDR3aa: CASSLKAAGGPTDTQYF

d_gene: TRBD1
j_gene: TRBJ1-6
v_gene: TRBV7-8
abundance: -
CDR3nt: TGTGCCAGCAGCTTGTTGGGGACAGTTAATTCACCCCTCCACTTT
CDR3aa: CASSLLGTVNSPLHF

d_gene: TRBD2
j_gene: TRBJ2-7
v_gene: TRBV2
abundance: -
CDR3nt: TGTGCCAGCAGCCGTGGACTAGCGGGAGGGCCATCCCCCTACGAGCAGTACTTC
CDR3aa: CASSRGLAGGPSPYEQYF

d_gene: -
j_gene: TRBJ1-2
v_gene: TRBV12-5
abundance: -
CDR3nt: TGTGCTAGTGGGAGGGAGGAAGAGAGGGCGCGAGGCTACACCTTC
CDR3aa: CASGREEERARGYTF

d_gene: TRBD1
j_gene: TRBJ1-2
v_gene: TRBV27
abundance: -
CDR3nt: TGTGCCAGCAGGCGCTCTACGGGACAGGGGGGAGAAGGCTACACCTTC
CDR3aa: CASRRSTGQGGEGYTF

d_gene: -
j_gene: TRBJ1-5
v_gene: TRBV7-3
abundance: -
CDR3nt: TGTGCCAGCAGTACCGGGACTGTGACCAGCTATAGCAATCAGCCCCAGCATTTT
CDR3aa: CASSTGTVTSYSNQPQHF

d_gene: TRBD1
j_gene: TRBJ1-2
v_gene: TRBV10-3
abundance: -
CDR3nt: TGTGCCTTCTCCGGACAGGGGGATGGCTACACCTTC
CDR3aa: CAFSGQGDGYTF

d_gene: -
j_gene: TRBJ1-1
v_gene: TRBV5-1
abundance: -
CDR3nt: TGCGCCAGCAGCTTGGTTTCGGGGAACACTGAAGCTTTCTTT
CDR3aa: CASSLVSGNTEAFF

d_gene: TRBD1
j_gene: TRBJ1-1
v_gene: TRBV9
abundance: -
CDR3nt: TGTGCCAGCAGCGCATATACCGACCCGGGACAGGCTCAAGCTTTCTTT
CDR3aa: CASSAYTDPGQAQAFF

d_gene: TRBD2
j_gene: TRBJ2-7
v_gene: TRBV15
abundance: -
CDR3nt: TGTGCCACCAGCAGAGATTGGGCTAGCGGGAGTTACGAGCAGTACTTC
CDR3aa: CATSRDWASGSYEQYF

d_gene: -
j_gene: TRBJ1-1
v_gene: TRBV28
abundance: -
CDR3nt: TGTGCCAGCAGCCCTCTCCTACAGGCGCTGAACACTGAAGCTTTCTTT
CDR3aa: CASSPLLQALNTEAFF

d_gene: -
j_gene: TRBJ2-7
v_gene: TRBV10-3
abundance: -
CDR3nt: TGTGCCATCAAAGACATCTACTACGAGCAGTACTTC
CDR3aa: CAIKDIYYEQYF

d_gene: -
j_gene: TRBJ2-7
v_gene: TRBV6-5
abundance: -
CDR3nt: TGTGCCAGCAGTTACTCGGCAGGGGTATCCTACGAGCAGTACTTC
CDR3aa: CASSYSAGVSYEQYF

d_gene: -
j_gene: TRBJ2-7
v_gene: TRBV15
abundance: -
CDR3nt: TGTGCCACCAGCCACCCTAGCTCCTACGAGCAGTACTTC
CDR3aa: CATSHPSSYEQYF

d_gene: TRBD1
j_gene: TRBJ1-1
v_gene: TRBV28
abundance: -
CDR3nt: TGTGCCAGCAGTTTGTACAGGGGGCTTGAAGCTTTCTTT
CDR3aa: CASSLYRGLEAFF

d_gene: -
j_gene: TRBJ2-1
v_gene: TRBV7-8
abundance: -
CDR3nt: TGTGCCAGCAGCGACACAGGGATTCTCTCCCTCGAGCAGTTCTTC
CDR3aa: CASSDTGILSLEQFF

d_gene: TRBD2
j_gene: TRBJ2-1
v_gene: TRBV7-3
abundance: -
CDR3nt: TGTGCCAGCAGCTTACAAGGTAGCGGGGGGTACAATGAGCAGTTCTTC
CDR3aa: CASSLQGSGGYNEQFF

d_gene: -
j_gene: TRBJ1-2
v_gene: TRBV2
abundance: once
CDR3nt: TGTGCCAGCAGTCCTTGGACAGCAGATAACTATGGCTACACCTTC
CDR3aa: CASSPWTADNYGYTF

d_gene: -
j_gene: TRBJ2-7
v_gene: TRBV28
abundance: -
CDR3nt: TGTGCCAGCCGCCTTCCCACCACGGGCGAGCAGTACTTC
CDR3aa: CASRLPTTGEQYF

d_gene: TRBD2
j_gene: TRBJ2-7
v_gene: TRBV28
abundance: -
CDR3nt: TGTGCCAGCAGTTTGGCGGGAGGATACGAGCAGTACTTC
CDR3aa: CASSLAGGYEQYF

d_gene: TRBD1
j_gene: TRBJ1-2
v_gene: TRBV9
abundance: few
CDR3nt: TGTGCCAGCAGCGTAGGGGGACAGGTGGTTCGCTACACCTTC
CDR3aa: CASSVGGQVVRYTF

d_gene: -
j_gene: TRBJ2-7
v_gene: TRBV3-1/TRBV3-2
abundance: -
CDR3nt: TGTGCCAGCAGCCAAGATCACACAAACGAGCAGTACTTC
CDR3aa: CASSQDHTNEQYF

d_gene: -
j_gene: TRBJ2-7
v_gene: TRBV30
abundance: -
CDR3nt: TGTGCCTGGAGGAGGGGGAGTGGAACCTACGAGCAGTACTTC
CDR3aa: CAWRRGSGTYEQYF

d_gene: -
j_gene: TRBJ2-1
v_gene: TRBV2
abundance: -
CDR3nt: TGTGCCAGCAGTGAGGGTCGAGCGTACAATGAGCAGTTCTTC
CDR3aa: CASSEGRAYNEQFF

d_gene: TRBD2
j_gene: TRBJ2-5
v_gene: TRBV27
abundance: -
CDR3nt: TGTGCCAGCAGTTCTCCTGGAGTAGCGGGTGCGACCCAGTACTTC
CDR3aa: CASSSPGVAGATQYF

d_gene: -
j_gene: TRBJ1-3
v_gene: TRBV10-3
abundance: -
CDR3nt: TGTGCCATCAGTGAGTCCGGGTACTCTGGAAACACCATATATTTT
CDR3aa: CAISESGYSGNTIYF

d_gene: -
j_gene: TRBJ2-7
v_gene: TRBV7-2
abundance: few
CDR3nt: TGTGCCAGCAGCTTAATTAACTACGAGCAGTACTTC
CDR3aa: CASSLINYEQYF

d_gene: TRBD2
j_gene: TRBJ2-7
v_gene: TRBV7-2
abundance: -
CDR3nt: TGTGCCAGCAGCATCTCGGGGGGGAAGAACTACGAGCAGTACTTC
CDR3aa: CASSISGGKNYEQYF

d_gene: -
j_gene: TRBJ2-7
v_gene: TRBV2
abundance: once
CDR3nt: TGTGCCAGCAGTGATAATCTGAGCTCCTACGAGCAGTACTTC
CDR3aa: CASSDNLSSYEQYF

d_gene: -
j_gene: TRBJ2-2
v_gene: TRBV7-9
abundance: many
CDR3nt: TGTGCCAGCAGCTTAGGGAGAGCCAGCACCGGGGAGCTGTTTTTT
CDR3aa: CASSLGRASTGELFF

d_gene: -
j_gene: TRBJ1-2
v_gene: TRBV12-3/TRBV12-4
abundance: -
CDR3nt: TGTGCCAGCAGTTTAGCCAGGGGTGCCTTC
CDR3aa: CASSLARGAF